This T cell receptor (beta chain) emerged from a study of patients and donors after allogeneic stem cell transplantation. Trimming stripped 5 bases from V and 3 bases from J, with 12 bases between. Germline V CDR1 and CDR2: SGHRS, YFSETQ. The CDR3 contains 14 residues. TCRdb fed the RT-PCR reads into MiXCR, producing one record per CDR3 protein. The data show approximately 410,000 distinct CDR3 sequences, 16% seen once. This clonotype was counted a few times. This chain uses TRBV5-1 with TRBJ2-1; D is possibly TRBD1 (6 bases). This clonotype originated in a human donor who was either an allogeneic HSCT recipient or a stem cell or donor lymphocyte infusion donor (not recorded which). It is not recorded whose cells these are; they may come from a transplant donor. Material for sequencing was blood, either unsorted or a sorted T cell fraction (not recorded which). CDR3 nucleotides: TGCGCCAGCAGATCCGGGACAAGCTACAATGAGCAGTTCTTC. Its protein is CASRSGTSYNEQFF.